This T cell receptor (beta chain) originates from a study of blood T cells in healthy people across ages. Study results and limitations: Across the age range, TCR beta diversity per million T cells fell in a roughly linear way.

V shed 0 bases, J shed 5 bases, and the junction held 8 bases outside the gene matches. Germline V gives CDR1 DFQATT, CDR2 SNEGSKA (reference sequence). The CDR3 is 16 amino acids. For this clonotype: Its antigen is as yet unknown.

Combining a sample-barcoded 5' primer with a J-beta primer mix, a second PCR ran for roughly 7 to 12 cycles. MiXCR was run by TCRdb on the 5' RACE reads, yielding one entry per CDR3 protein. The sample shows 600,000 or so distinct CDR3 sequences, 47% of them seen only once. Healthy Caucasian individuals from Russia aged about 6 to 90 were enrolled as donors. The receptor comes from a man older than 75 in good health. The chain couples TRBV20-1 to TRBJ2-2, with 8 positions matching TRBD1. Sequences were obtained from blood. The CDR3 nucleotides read TGCAGTGCTAGAGATGGGGCAGGGGGCTTGACCGGGGAGCTGTTTTTT. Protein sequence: CSARDGAGGLTGELFF.